This TCR beta chain was identified in a study of T cells in Graves' hyperthyroidism and ophthalmopathy. What was amplified from RNA transcripts were TCR beta CDR3 regions. Researchers ran a first-round RT-PCR on the TCR CDR3 using the HTBI primer set. TCRdb re-called the multiplex PCR reads through MiXCR, storing one row per CDR3 protein. Among 300,000 to 500,000 distinct CDR3 sequences listed, around 15% were seen once. This clonotype showed up many times. Its antigen is still unknown. Exclusion of patients followed from uncontrolled infection, other autoimmune disease, pregnancy or lactation. This sample holds PBMCs from about 9.3 ml fresh peripheral blood. Findings of the study overall: Blood also contained most expanded thyroid clonotypes above 0.001.

This CDR3 comprises 12 residues. From germline, CDR1 is SQVTM and CDR2 ANQGSEA. With 1 base removed from V and 4 bases from J, the gap between germline ends came to 7 bases. The V and J genes are TRBV29-1 and TRBJ2-5; TRBD1 or TRBD2 may be the D gene (5 bases each). The sequencing sample was made of blood. This sequence originates from a man in his forties or fifties with Graves' ophthalmopathy. The CDR3 here is CSVEGDGETQYF. CDR3 nucleotides: TGCAGCGTTGAAGGGGACGGAGAGACCCAGTACTTC.